This T cell receptor (beta chain) was documented in a study of T cells in Graves' hyperthyroidism and ophthalmopathy. CDR3 length: 12 amino acids. The germline V and J ends were trimmed by 6 bases and 7 bases, with 12 bases remaining between them. CDR1 and CDR2 (germline): MNHEY, SMNVEV (reference sequence). The source material, RNA transcripts, was used to amplify TCR beta CDR3 regions. The study used the HTBI primer set for a first-round RT-PCR of the TCR CDR3. Using its own MiXCR run on the multiplex PCR reads, TCRdb lists one record per CDR3 protein. This sample carries around 350,000 distinct CDR3 sequences, 15% to 18% of them seen once, and the ten largest clones take about 30%. Study findings and constraints: Ophthalmopathy and stable hyperthyroidism were told apart by a 13 V-J model. Clonotypes that were expanded in thyroid above 0.001 mostly appeared in blood too.

This clonotype has a count of ten or more. Its target is not known. A patient was excluded if there was uncontrolled infection, other autoimmune disease, pregnancy or lactation. It was at first hyperthyroidism diagnosis, before any ophthalmopathy symptoms, that the blood sample was taken. Sequencing was performed on blood. This chain joins TRBV27 and TRBJ1-2; maybe TRBD1 (6 bases). The receptor comes from a woman aged 18-29 years with Graves' hyperthyroidism that later progressed to Graves' ophthalmopathy. The CDR3 is CASREGGRGYTF. The CDR3 coding sequence is TGTGCCAGCAGGGAGGGGGGGCGTGGCTACACCTTC.